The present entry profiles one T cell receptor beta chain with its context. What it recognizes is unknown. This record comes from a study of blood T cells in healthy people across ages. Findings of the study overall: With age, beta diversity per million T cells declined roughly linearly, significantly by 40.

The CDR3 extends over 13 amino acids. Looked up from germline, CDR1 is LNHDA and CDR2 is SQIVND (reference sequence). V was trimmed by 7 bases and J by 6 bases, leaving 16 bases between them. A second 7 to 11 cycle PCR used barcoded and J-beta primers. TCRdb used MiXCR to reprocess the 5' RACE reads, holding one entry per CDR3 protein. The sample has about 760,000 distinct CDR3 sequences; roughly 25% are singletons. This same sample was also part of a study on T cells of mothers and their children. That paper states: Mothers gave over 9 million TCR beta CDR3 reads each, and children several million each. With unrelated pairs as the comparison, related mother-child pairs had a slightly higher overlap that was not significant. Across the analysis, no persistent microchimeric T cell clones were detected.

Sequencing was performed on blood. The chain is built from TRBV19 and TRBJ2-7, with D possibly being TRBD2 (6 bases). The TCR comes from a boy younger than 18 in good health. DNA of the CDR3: TGTGCCAGTACCAAAACTAGCAGTGGCGAGCAGTACTTC. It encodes CASTKTSSGEQYF.